The source of this TCR beta chain is a study of blood T cell repertoires in COVID-19. As for the study in general: Italy, Spain and the United States were the sources of the convalescent and acute COVID-19 samples. PBMCs, B-cell-depleted T cells, or T cells were the source of the cDNA or gDNA that made up the material.

Per the authors' pipeline: Quantification of nucleated cells was approximated via reference gene primer amplification. Method: immunoSEQ multiplex PCR; TCRdb's copy keeps in-frame clones and lacks some. D and trimming come from the DNA, and the V and J calls and clone size come from that table. The profile shows roughly 280,000 clones, less than 90% of them singletons. The V gene's germline CDR1 is MNHNY and CDR2 SVGAGI (reference sequence). Trimming left V 10 bases short and J 3 bases short, with 8 bases between. This CDR3 spans 11 amino acids. This clone has only a few counts. Input material: peripheral blood. The sequence was collected from a man between 60 and 75 years old who had recovered from COVID-19. The chain recombines TRBV6-6 with TRBJ2-3; D remains ambiguous. In DNA, the CDR3 is TGTGCCACCCTCCGTACAGATACGCAGTATTTT. It is translated as CATLRTDTQYF.